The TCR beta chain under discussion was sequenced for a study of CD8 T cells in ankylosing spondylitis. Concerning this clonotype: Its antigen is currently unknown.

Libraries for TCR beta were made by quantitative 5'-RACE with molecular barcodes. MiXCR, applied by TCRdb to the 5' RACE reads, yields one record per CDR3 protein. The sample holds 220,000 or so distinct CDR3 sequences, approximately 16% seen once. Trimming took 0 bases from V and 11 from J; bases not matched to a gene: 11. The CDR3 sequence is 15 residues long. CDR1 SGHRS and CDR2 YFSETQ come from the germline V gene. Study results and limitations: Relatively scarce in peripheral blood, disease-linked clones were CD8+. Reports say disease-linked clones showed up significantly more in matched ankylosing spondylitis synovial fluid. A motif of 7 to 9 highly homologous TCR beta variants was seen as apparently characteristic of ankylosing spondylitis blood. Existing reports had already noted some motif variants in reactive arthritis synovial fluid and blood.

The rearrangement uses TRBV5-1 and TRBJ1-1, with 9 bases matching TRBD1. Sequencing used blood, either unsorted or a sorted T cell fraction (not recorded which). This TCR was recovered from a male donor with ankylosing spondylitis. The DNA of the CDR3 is TGCGCCAGCAGCTTGGCGGGACAGGGCTGGTCGGAGGCTTTCTTT. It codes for CASSLAGQGWSEAFF.